This TCR beta chain came from a study of T cell clonality in common variable immunodeficiency. Overall study results and limits: In common variable immunodeficiency, TCR beta chains reportedly carried fewer deletions and N-nucleotide insertions. Authors noted CVID clonality's cause needs subpopulation repertoire sequencing.

This clone was recorded many times. No antigen is known for it. The read terminates 3 residues ahead of where the CDR3 ends, so the germline J gene completes it. This CDR3 has 12 amino acids. The germline V gene has CDR1 SEHNR and CDR2 FQNEAQ (reference sequence). Data came from immunoSEQ multiplex PCR; TCRdb stores just in-frame clones and leaves some out. This repertoire holds over 45,000 clones, and none appear only once. Sequences were obtained from peripheral blood mononuclear cells. The V and J genes are TRBV7-9 and TRBJ1-2, with TRBD1 as a possible D gene (6 bases). The source of this sequence is a person aged 18 to 75 in good health. CDR3: CASRWTAGGYTF. CDR3 bases read: TGTGCCAGCAGATGGACAGCGGGGGGC.